The 14 T cell receptor beta chains below come from one sample, sequenced in a study of T cell responses to AZD1222 COVID-19 vaccine. TCRdb's table, derived via immunoSEQ multiplex PCR, lists solely in-frame clones and lacks some. The sample includes 120,000 or so clones, 88% of them seen just once. The sample consisted of peripheral blood, taken on day 0 of MenACWY control vaccination. These receptors were obtained from an adult in good health.

The CDR3 loop is CASSQFGRTSTDTQYF. DNA for the CDR3: TGTGCCAGCAGTCAATTCGGGCGGACTAGCACAGATACGCAGTATTTT. The J gene is TRBJ2-3, the V gene TRBV7-3, with a possible D match to TRBD2 (5 bases). Trimming shortened V by 6 bases and J by 0 bases, and 16 bases separated the two germline ends. Germline CDR1 is SGHTA and CDR2 is FQGTGA. CDR3 length: 16 amino acids.

This clone was detected only once. The rearrangement links TRBV2 to TRBJ2-5; the D is unclear. Deletions cut 0 bases from V and 0 bases from J, with 14 bases between. The germline V gene encodes CDR1 SNHLY and CDR2 FYNNEI. The CDR3 runs 17 residues. The DNA for the CDR3 is TGTGCCAGCAGTGAAGCGCTTGTTAACTGGCACCAAGAGACCCAGTACTTC. Protein: CASSEALVNWHQETQYF.

This sequence joins TRBV25-1 and TRBJ2-1; possibly TRBD2 for D (5 bases). Germline V CDR1 and CDR2: MGHDK, SYGVNS. Trimming took off 5 bases at V and 7 bases at J, with 18 bases between the two ends. This CDR3 contains 15 residues. The CDR3 DNA reads TGTGCCAGCAGTCGGACCCCGGGGAGATATAATGAGCAGTTCTTC. Amino acids: CASSRTPGRYNEQFF.

The rearrangement links TRBV7-6 to TRBJ2-7; 11 nucleotides line up with TRBD1. Germline-derived CDR1 and CDR2 are SGHVS and FNYEAQ. CDR3 length: 13 residues. V lost 8 bases and J lost 6; bases outside the gene matches: 6. DNA of the CDR3: TGTGCCAGCCGCGGGACAGGGGGGTCCGAGCAGTACTTC. As protein: CASRGTGGSEQYF. The full variable domain, rest sourced from reference TRBV7-6 and TRBJ2-7, is GAGVSQSPRYKVTKRGQDVALRCDPISGHVSLYWYRQALGQGPEFLTYFNYEAQQDKSGLPNDRFSAERPEGSISTLTIQRTEQRDSAMYRCASRGTGGSEQYFGPGTRLTVT.

For the CDR3, the DNA is TGTGCCAGCAGTTACGCTACTAGCACAGACCAGCAGTTCTTC. Its protein is CASSYATSTDQQFF. The chain employs TRBV6-5 and TRBJ2-1, with D possibly being TRBD2 (6 bases). The CDR3 runs to 14 residues. Germline V gene sequence: CDR1 MNHEY, CDR2 SVGAGI. Trimming left V 2 bases short and J 11 bases short, with 16 bases between.

The chain links TRBV2 to TRBJ1-5; 7 bases map to TRBD1. The junction had 9 bases not matched to a gene; V was cut back by 6 bases and J by 4 bases. The CDR3 is 15 amino acids. Germline CDR1 and CDR2: SNHLY and FYNNEI. CDR3 loop: CASRDGQVGNQPQHF. In DNA form, the CDR3 reads TGTGCCAGCAGGGACGGACAGGTTGGAAATCAGCCCCAGCATTTT.

This chain connects TRBV3-1 (or the pseudogene TRBV3-2) to TRBJ2-7; TRBD2 aligns across 7 bases. CDR3 length: 15 amino acids. V gave up 2 bases and J gave up 3 bases; unmatched junction bases: 7. Germline lookup yields CDR1 LGHDT and CDR2 YNNKEL (reference sequence). The CDR3 is CASSQRGRLLYEQYF. CDR3 DNA sequence: TGTGCCAGCAGCCAACGCGGGAGATTACTCTACGAGCAGTACTTC.

V and J are TRBV11-2 and TRBJ2-1; no firm D call. Per the germline V gene, CDR1 is SGHAT and CDR2 is FQNNGV. The V end lost 1 base, the J end lost 8 bases, and 6 bases lay between the germline ends. The CDR3 contains 12 residues. In DNA form, the CDR3 reads TGTGCCAGCAGCTTAGTTTCATATGAGCAGTTCTTC. Protein product: CASSLVSYEQFF.

V gene TRBV19 combines with J gene TRBJ1-2, with 11 bases identical to TRBD1. Per germline, CDR1 LNHDA and CDR2 SQIVND (reference sequence). The trim removed 8 bases at V and 1 base at J, leaving 6 bases unmatched. This CDR3 has 15 residues. The CDR3 loop reads CASWTGGANNYGYTF. In DNA form, the CDR3 reads TGTGCCAGTTGGACAGGGGGCGCAAATAACTATGGCTACACCTTC.

V gene TRBV18 combines with J gene TRBJ2-3; 14 nucleotides align to TRBD2. This CDR3 spans 17 amino acids. V was clipped by 3 bases and J by 3 bases; unmatched bases: 5. Germline V lookup: CDR1 KGHSH, CDR2 LQKENI. The CDR3 loop is CASSPGTSGRVTDTQYF. DNA of the CDR3: TGTGCCAGCTCACCCGGGACTAGCGGGAGAGTTACAGATACGCAGTATTTT.

This rearrangement joins TRBV20-1 to TRBJ1-2, with D possibly TRBD1 on 5 matching bases. CDR3 length: 11 amino acids. Germline CDR1 is DFQATT and CDR2 is SNEGSKA (reference sequence). Trimming shortened V by 0 bases and J by 8 bases, and 7 bases separated the two germline ends. CDR3: CSARDWGGYTF. The CDR3 coding sequence is TGCAGTGCTAGAGATTGGGGGGGCTACACCTTC.

The V call is TRBV24-1, the J call TRBJ1-1, with 10 bases that match TRBD1. The junction had 4 bases not matched to a gene; V was cut back by 6 bases and J by 1 base. There are 15 residues in the CDR3. Germline-derived CDR1 and CDR2 are KGHDR and SFDVKD. CDR3 loop: CATSRRTGGNTEAFF. For the CDR3, the DNA is TGTGCCACCAGTAGAAGGACAGGGGGGAACACTGAAGCTTTCTTT.

For the CDR3, the DNA is TGTGCCAGCAGTTTCTTGGGGGAGACCCAGTACTTC. Protein sequence: CASSFLGETQYF. The chain joins TRBV28 to TRBJ2-5; no firm D call. Trimming removed 3 bases at V and 5 bases at J, with 7 bases between. Germline CDR1 is MDHEN and CDR2 is SYDVKM. This CDR3 region has 12 residues.

The V and J genes are TRBV15 and TRBJ2-5, with D possibly matching TRBD2 (6 bases). Germline-derived CDR1 and CDR2 are LNHNV and YYDKDF (reference sequence). The V end lost 2 bases, the J end lost 4 bases, and 8 bases lay between the germline ends. This CDR3 spans 13 amino acids. Here the CDR3 reads CATSRSAGETQYF. CDR3 coding DNA: TGTGCCACCAGCAGATCAGCGGGAGAGACCCAGTACTTC.